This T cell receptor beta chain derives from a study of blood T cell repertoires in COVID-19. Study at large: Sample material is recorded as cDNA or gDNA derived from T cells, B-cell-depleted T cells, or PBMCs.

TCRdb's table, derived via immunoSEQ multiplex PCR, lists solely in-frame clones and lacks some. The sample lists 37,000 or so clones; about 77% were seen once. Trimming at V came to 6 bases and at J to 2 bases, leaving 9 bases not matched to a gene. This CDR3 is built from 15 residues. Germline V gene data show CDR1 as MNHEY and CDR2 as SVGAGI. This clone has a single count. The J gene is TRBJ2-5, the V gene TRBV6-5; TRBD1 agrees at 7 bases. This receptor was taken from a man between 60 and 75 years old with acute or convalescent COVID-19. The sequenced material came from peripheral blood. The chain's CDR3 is CASSLDRLPQETQYF. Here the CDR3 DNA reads TGTGCCAGCAGCCTGGACAGGCTCCCTCAAGAGACCCAGTACTTC.